This T cell receptor beta chain was captured in a study of graft-versus-host responses after intestinal transplantation. About the study: Every transplant recipient was induced with anti-thymocyte globulin, then maintained on tacrolimus and steroids for about 3 years.

Some clones are missing from TCRdb's copy, which holds only in-frame ones; the method was immunoSEQ multiplex PCR. The sample has several thousand clones, about 31% seen once. V dropped 6 bases and J dropped 7; count of bases not matched to a gene: 13. CDR3 length: 15 residues. Germline lookup yields CDR1 MNHEY and CDR2 SMNVEV (reference sequence). The sequenced sample was alloreactive CD4+ T cells from a mixed lymphocyte reaction culture, obtained before transplantation. The subset: CFSE-low proliferating T cells sorted from roughly 6-day pre-transplant mixed lymphocyte reaction (GvH or HvG direction). The chain combines TRBV27 with TRBJ2-5; 8 bases line up with TRBD1. The clonotype comes from a human patient who was an organ donor for intestinal transplantation. The CDR3 DNA is TGTGCCAGCAGATCGTCCGGGACAGGAGGGGGGACCCAGTACTTC. Its translation is CASRSSGTGGGTQYF.